The rows below give T cell receptor beta chains drawn from one sample of a study of T cell changes during pregnancy in multiple sclerosis. The assay was immunoSEQ multiplex PCR, and TCRdb's table has in-frame clones only and misses some. The sample records about 110,000 clones, about nine tenths being singletons. This specimen consisted of peripheral blood, obtained in the third trimester of pregnancy. The receptors come from a female donor in good health, enrolled as a control in a pregnancy study. Both conserved end residues are part of each CDR3. The D gene is left open where the match is weak. The size entry is marked missing in some rows and otherwise reads once, few, many or a size class.

>TRBV7-9|.|TRBJ2-1|.
CASSANRWNEQFF
TGTGCCAGCAGCGCGAACCGATGGAATGAGCAGTTCTTC
>TRBV6-6|.|TRBJ2-7|.
CASTYIQGSYEQYF
TGTGCCAGCACCTACATCCAGGGCTCCTACGAGCAGTACTTC
>TRBV19|.|TRBJ1-2|TRBD1
CASSTKGTGGNYGYTF
TGTGCCAGTAGTACAAAAGGGACAGGGGGGAACTATGGCTACACCTTC
>TRBV30|.|TRBJ2-3|TRBD2
CAWDTSGGRTQYF
TGTGCCTGGGACACTAGCGGGGGTCGGACGCAGTATTTT
>TRBV11-2|.|TRBJ1-4|.
CASSLGGQNEKLFF
TGTGCCAGCAGCTTAGGGGGCCAGAATGAAAAACTGTTTTTT
>TRBV30|few|TRBJ1-1|.
CACDTTSVLVGAFF
TGTGCCTGTGATACCACCTCTGTACTGGTCGGAGCTTTCTTT
>TRBV6-4|.|TRBJ2-3|TRBD2
CASSDSASGGTATDTQYF
TGTGCCAGCAGTGATTCGGCTAGCGGGGGGACAGCCACAGATACGCAGTATTTT
>TRBV7-3|.|TRBJ2-3|TRBD1
CASSSPGQGASDTQYF
TGTGCCAGCAGCAGCCCGGGACAGGGGGCCTCAGATACGCAGTATTTT
>TRBV7-2|.|TRBJ1-5|.
CASSFGQSNQPQHF
TGTGCCAGCAGCTTCGGACAGAGCAATCAGCCCCAGCATTTT
>TRBV7-9|.|TRBJ2-7|.
CASSLAGKETAYEQYF
TGTGCCAGCAGCTTAGCGGGTAAGGAGACGGCCTACGAGCAGTACTTC
>TRBV7-9|.|TRBJ1-1|TRBD1
CASSSGTGDTEAFF
TGTGCCAGCAGCTCTGGGACAGGGGACACTGAAGCTTTCTTT
>TRBV4-1|.|TRBJ1-4|.
CASSVWTDYNEKLFF
TGCGCCAGCAGCGTCTGGACAGATTATAATGAAAAACTGTTTTTT
>TRBV25-1|.|TRBJ2-3|TRBD2
CASSESTGGSTDTQYF
TGTGCCAGCAGTGAATCCACGGGGGGAAGCACAGATACGCAGTATTTT
>TRBV9|few|TRBJ1-6|.
CASSPQGSGSPLHF
TGTGCCAGCAGCCCCCAGGGGTCCGGGTCACCCCTCCACTTT
>TRBV13|.|TRBJ2-3|TRBD2
CASSSGLAGGVDTQYF
TGTGCCAGCAGCTCGGGACTAGCGGGGGGAGTAGATACGCAGTATTTT
>TRBV30|.|TRBJ1-3|.
CAWGNSGNTIYF
TGTGCCTGGGGCAACTCTGGAAACACCATATATTTT
>TRBV27|.|TRBJ1-5|TRBD1
CASNGQGQPQHF
TGTGCCAGCAACGGACAGGGACAGCCCCAGCATTTT
>TRBV11-2|.|TRBJ1-4|TRBD1
CASSTDRANEKLFF
TGTGCCAGCAGCACCGACAGGGCTAATGAAAAACTGTTTTTT
>TRBV5-1|once|TRBJ1-1|TRBD1
CASSPRQGRYTEAFF
TGCGCCAGCAGCCCAAGACAGGGGAGGTACACTGAAGCTTTCTTT
>TRBV6-4|.|TRBJ1-2|TRBD1
CASTNRDRNFYGYTF
TGTGCCAGCACTAATAGGGACAGGAACTTCTATGGCTACACCTTC
>TRBV19|.|TRBJ2-7|TRBD1
CASSPGQGGYYEQYF
TGTGCCAGTAGTCCGGGACAGGGGGGTTACTACGAGCAGTACTTC
>TRBV6-5|.|TRBJ1-1|.
CASSRGGGMNTEAFF
TGTGCCAGCAGTCGGGGGGGTGGGATGAACACTGAAGCTTTCTTT
>TRBV9|.|TRBJ2-3|.
CASSGGGLRADTQYF
TGTGCCAGCAGCGGCGGAGGTTTGAGAGCAGATACGCAGTATTTT
>TRBV18|.|TRBJ2-3|TRBD1
CASSSEQGFTQYF
TGTGCCAGCTCATCTGAACAGGGGTTCACGCAGTATTTT
>TRBV30|few|TRBJ2-5|.
CAWSVAGETQYF
TGTGCCTGGAGTGTGGCAGGAGAGACCCAGTACTTC
>TRBV6-5|.|TRBJ1-2|TRBD1
CASSRPTGGGGYTF
TGTGCCAGCAGCCGCCCTACAGGGGGCGGGGGCTACACCTTC
>TRBV14|.|TRBJ2-1|TRBD2
CASSGTSGSYNEQFF
TGTGCCAGCAGCGGGACTAGCGGGAGCTACAATGAGCAGTTCTTC
>TRBV11-1|.|TRBJ1-1|.
CASSLDPGGSEAFF
TGTGCCAGCAGCTTAGATCCCGGGGGATCTGAAGCTTTCTTT
>TRBV5-5|.|TRBJ2-6|TRBD2
CASSTTGGPGANVLTF
TGTGCCAGCAGCACAACGGGGGGACCTGGGGCCAACGTCCTGACTTTC
>TRBV6-1|.|TRBJ2-1|TRBD2
CASSEGFLAGVRDEQFF
TGTGCCAGCAGTGAAGGCTTCCTCGCGGGGGTCCGGGATGAGCAGTTCTTC
>TRBV9|.|TRBJ2-1|TRBD2
CASSVASGLTYNEQFF
TGTGCCAGCAGCGTGGCTAGCGGACTTACCTACAATGAGCAGTTCTTC
>TRBV7-9|.|TRBJ1-5|TRBD1
CASSFQGAQPQHF
TGTGCCAGCAGCTTTCAGGGGGCTCAGCCCCAGCATTTT
>TRBV19|.|TRBJ1-2|TRBD1
CASSPGQGYGYTF
TGTGCCAGTAGTCCGGGACAGGGCTATGGCTACACCTTC
>TRBV7-2|.|TRBJ2-7|.
CASSPSSYEQYF
TGTGCCAGCAGCCCCAGCTCCTACGAGCAGTACTTC
>TRBV5-5|.|TRBJ2-3|.
CASSPGWRREDTQYF
TGTGCCAGCAGCCCAGGATGGAGGAGGGAAGATACGCAGTATTTT
>TRBV5-1|.|TRBJ1-5|TRBD1
CASSSGQGGNQPQHF
TGCGCCAGCAGCTCCGGACAGGGAGGCAATCAGCCCCAGCATTTT